The entry below gives a single T cell receptor beta chain sequence along with its context. As yet, its antigen is unknown. The entry originates in a study of CD4+ T cells in melanoma. Assay used: immunoSEQ multiplex PCR; TCRdb lists only in-frame clones, some missing. The sample carries roughly 140,000 clones, around 90% recorded once. Study results and limitations: CD8+ T cell, macrophage and B cell function reportedly correlated with neoantigen-specific CD4+ T cells. In melanoma, neoantigen-specific CD4+ T cells reportedly differed in differentiation state.

The CDR3 runs to 13 residues. J was trimmed by 8 bases and V by 4 bases; bases with no gene match: 7. CDR1 is SQVTM and CDR2 is ANQGSEA in the germline V gene. This chain connects TRBV29-1 to TRBJ2-4; 8 bases are a match to TRBD2. The clonotype was recovered from a human donor with melanoma. The CDR3 nucleotides are TGCAGCGTTGTGGCCGGGGGGGCGTACATTCAGTACTTC. Its protein product is CSVVAGGAYIQYF. The full variable domain, rest sourced from reference TRBV29-1 and TRBJ2-4, is SAVISQKPSRDICQRGTSLTIQCQVDSQVTMMFWYRQQPGQSLTLIATANQGSEATYESGFVIDKFPISRPNLTFSTLTVSNMSPEDSSIYLCSVVAGGAYIQYFGAGTRLSVL.